This is a list of T cell receptor beta chains from one sample in a study of T cell repertoires in cytomegalovirus infection. MiXCR was run by TCRdb on the reads, yielding one entry per CDR3 protein. The repertoire consists of about 320,000 distinct CDR3 sequences, with more than 9% occurring once and the leading ten covering about 3.9%. The sequenced material came from PBMCs. All receptors come from a human donor in good health (CMV status not recorded). Some clones in this sample may be carry-over from other donors' samples. The CDR3 runs from the conserved cysteine through the conserved F or W. Fields, in order: clone size, J gene, D gene, V gene, CDR3 protein, CDR3 DNA. D genes are given only for firm matches. A row's size may be missing; if present it is once, few, many or a size class.

few TRBJ2-7 - TRBV7-6 CASSLPQVSYEQYF TGTGCCAGCAGCTTACCCCAGGTCTCCTACGAGCAGTACTTC
- TRBJ1-5 - TRBV20-1 CSASPSLQDYSNQPQHF TGCAGTGCCTCACCATCGTTACAGGATTATAGCAATCAGCCCCAGCATTTT
many TRBJ2-7 - TRBV7-2 CASSLSSYEQYF TGTGCCAGCAGCCTCAGCTCCTACGAGCAGTACTTC
many TRBJ1-3 - TRBV7-2 CASSLSGSLSSGNTIYF TGTGCCAGCAGCTTAAGTGGCAGCTTGAGCTCTGGAAACACCATATATTTT
many TRBJ2-4 - TRBV12-3/TRBV12-4 CASSPIGQPNMNIQYF TGTGCCAGCAGCCCAATCGGACAGCCTAACATGAACATTCAGTACTTC
few TRBJ1-4 TRBD1 TRBV9 CASSPWDRENEKLFF TGTGCCAGCAGCCCATGGGACAGGGAAAATGAAAAACTGTTTTTT
many TRBJ2-2 - TRBV7-7 CASSLESRYGGQTNTGELFF TGTGCCAGCAGCTTAGAGAGTAGATACGGGGGCCAAACGAACACCGGGGAGCTGTTTTTT
many TRBJ2-7 TRBD2 TRBV12-3/TRBV12-4 CASSLGGAGGSSYEQYF TGTGCCAGCAGTTTAGGTGGAGCGGGGGGGAGCTCCTACGAGCAGTACTTC
many TRBJ1-2 - TRBV7-2 CASSLGSGKLYGYTF TGTGCCAGCAGCTTGGGGTCAGGGAAACTCTATGGCTACACCTTC
- TRBJ2-7 TRBD2 TRBV20-1 CSALLSGLADEQYF TGCAGTGCCCTTCTTTCAGGACTAGCGGACGAGCAGTACTTC
- TRBJ2-5 - TRBV6-2/TRBV6-3 CASSRLRGPQETQYF TGTGCCAGCAGTCGCCTCCGGGGCCCCCAAGAGACCCAGTACTTC
many TRBJ2-4 - TRBV28 CASSPSTGRSGNIQYF TGTGCCAGCAGCCCTTCGACAGGGAGGAGTGGGAACATTCAGTACTTC
- TRBJ2-1 TRBD2 TRBV28 CASSLRTSGGNEQFF TGTGCCAGCAGTTTGCGGACTAGCGGGGGGAATGAGCAGTTCTTC
few TRBJ2-7 - TRBV4-3 CASSPGVAAYEQYF TGCGCCAGCAGCCCCGGGGTAGCGGCTTACGAGCAGTACTTC
few TRBJ1-1 TRBD1 TRBV7-9 CASSAQGANTEAFF TGTGCCAGCAGCGCCCAGGGGGCGAACACTGAAGCTTTCTTT
- TRBJ1-3 - TRBV12-3/TRBV12-4 CASSDDVGGNTIYF TGTGCCAGCAGTGATGATGTGGGCGGAAACACCATATATTTT
many TRBJ1-1 - TRBV7-2 CASSTSRTAFF TGTGCCAGCAGCACATCCCGTACAGCTTTCTTT
many TRBJ1-1 - TRBV30 CAWLEGRTEAFF TGTGCCTGGTTAGAAGGGAGGACTGAAGCTTTCTTT
many TRBJ2-3 TRBD2 TRBV11-2 CASSFLAGIGDTQYF TGTGCCAGCAGCTTCCTAGCGGGAATTGGAGATACGCAGTATTTT
many TRBJ2-1 TRBD2 TRBV20-1 CSARGLAFEQFF TGCAGTGCCAGGGGACTAGCGTTTGAGCAGTTCTTC
many TRBJ2-1 - TRBV29-1 CSVVGPVAEISYNEQFF TGCAGCGTTGTCGGCCCGGTGGCGGAGATCTCCTACAATGAGCAGTTCTTC
few TRBJ1-5 - TRBV6-1 CASSRTTLNSNQPQHF TGTGCCAGCAGTAGAACCACCCTGAATAGCAATCAGCCCCAGCATTTT
- TRBJ1-2 TRBD1 TRBV7-2 CASSRKTGGYGYTF TGTGCCAGCAGTCGCAAGACAGGGGGCTACGGCTACACCTTC
many TRBJ2-7 TRBD1 TRBV6-1 CASSPQGVGGNHEQYF TGTGCCAGCAGTCCGCAAGGGGTAGGGGGCAACCACGAGCAGTACTTC
few TRBJ2-1 TRBD1 TRBV29-1 CSVAIYGQGPNEQFF TGCAGCGTTGCCATATATGGACAGGGCCCAAATGAGCAGTTCTTC
- TRBJ1-4 TRBD1 TRBV20-1 CSARDRTATNEKLFF TGCAGTGCTAGGGACAGGACAGCAACTAATGAAAAACTGTTTTTT
few TRBJ2-3 - TRBV12-3/TRBV12-4 CASNLAMREGGTQYF TGTGCCAGCAACTTGGCCATGAGAGAAGGTGGGACGCAGTATTTT
many TRBJ1-5 - TRBV7-6 CASSPLRGRNQPQHF TGTGCCAGCAGCCCCCTGAGGGGCCGTAATCAGCCCCAGCATTTT
many TRBJ2-6 - TRBV2 CASRASSGANVLTF TGTGCCAGCAGGGCGAGCTCTGGGGCCAACGTCCTGACTTTC
few TRBJ1-1 - TRBV11-2 CASSLGPRTRGTEAFF TGTGCCAGCAGCTTAGGCCCTCGGACAAGGGGGACTGAAGCTTTCTTT
few TRBJ2-3 TRBD2 TRBV29-1 CSVAGGTSTDTQYF TGCAGCGTTGCCGGGGGGACTAGCACAGATACGCAGTATTTT
many TRBJ2-7 TRBD2 TRBV7-2 CASSSSGTSGTYEQYF TGTGCCAGCAGCTCCTCCGGGACTAGCGGGACCTACGAGCAGTACTTC
few TRBJ1-1 - TRBV3-1 CASSQGGRLRAFF TGTGCCAGCAGCCAAGGGGGCAGACTAAGGGCTTTCTTT
- TRBJ1-1 - TRBV20-1 CSAHRLGEVTEAFF TGCAGTGCCCACCGGCTGGGGGAGGTTACTGAAGCTTTCTTT
many TRBJ1-3 - TRBV29-1 CSVELRGTSSGNTIYF TGCAGCGTTGAATTGCGGGGCACGAGCTCTGGAAACACCATATATTTT
many TRBJ2-2 - TRBV7-2 CASSLVGPSGELFF TGTGCCAGCAGCTTAGTTGGGCCTAGCGGGGAGCTGTTTTTT
few TRBJ1-2 - TRBV11-1 CASSSERAGYTF TGTGCCAGCAGCTCAGAAAGGGCTGGCTACACCTTC